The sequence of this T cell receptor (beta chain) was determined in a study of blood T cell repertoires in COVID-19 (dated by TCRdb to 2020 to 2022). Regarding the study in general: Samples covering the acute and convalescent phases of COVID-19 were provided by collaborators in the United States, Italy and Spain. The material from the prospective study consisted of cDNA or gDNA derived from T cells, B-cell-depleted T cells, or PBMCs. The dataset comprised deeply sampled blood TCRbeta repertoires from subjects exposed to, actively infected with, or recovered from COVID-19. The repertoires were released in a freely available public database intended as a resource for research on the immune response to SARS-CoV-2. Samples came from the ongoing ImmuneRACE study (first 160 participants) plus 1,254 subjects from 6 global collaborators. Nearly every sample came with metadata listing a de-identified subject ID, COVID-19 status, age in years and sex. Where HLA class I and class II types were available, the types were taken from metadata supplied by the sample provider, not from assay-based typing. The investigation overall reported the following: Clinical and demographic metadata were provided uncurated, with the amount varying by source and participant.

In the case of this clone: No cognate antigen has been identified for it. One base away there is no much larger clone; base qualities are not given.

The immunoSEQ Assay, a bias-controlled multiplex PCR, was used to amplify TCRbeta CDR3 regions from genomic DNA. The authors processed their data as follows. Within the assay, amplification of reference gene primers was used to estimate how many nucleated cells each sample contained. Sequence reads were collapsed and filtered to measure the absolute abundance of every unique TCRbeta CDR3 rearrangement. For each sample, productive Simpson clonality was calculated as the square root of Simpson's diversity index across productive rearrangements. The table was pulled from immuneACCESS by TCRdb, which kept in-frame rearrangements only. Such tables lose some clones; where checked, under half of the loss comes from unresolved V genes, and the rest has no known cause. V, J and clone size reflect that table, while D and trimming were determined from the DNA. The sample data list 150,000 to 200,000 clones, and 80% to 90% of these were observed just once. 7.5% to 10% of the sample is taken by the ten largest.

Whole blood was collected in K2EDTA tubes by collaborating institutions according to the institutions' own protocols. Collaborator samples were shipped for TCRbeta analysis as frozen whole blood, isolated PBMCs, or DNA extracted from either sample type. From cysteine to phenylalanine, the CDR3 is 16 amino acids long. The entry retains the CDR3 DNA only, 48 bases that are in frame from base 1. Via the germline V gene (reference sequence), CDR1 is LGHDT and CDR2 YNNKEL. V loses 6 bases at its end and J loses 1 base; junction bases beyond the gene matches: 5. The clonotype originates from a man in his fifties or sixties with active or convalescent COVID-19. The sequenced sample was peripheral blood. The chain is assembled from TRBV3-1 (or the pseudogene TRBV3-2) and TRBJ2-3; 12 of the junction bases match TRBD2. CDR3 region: CASRNRLAGGTDTQYF. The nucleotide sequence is TGTGCCAGCAGGAATAGACTAGCGGGGGGCACAGATACGCAGTATTTT.